One and the same sample provided the 27 T cell receptor beta chains below, sequenced in a study of graft-versus-host responses after intestinal transplantation. Measured with immunoSEQ multiplex PCR; TCRdb has only the in-frame clones, and not every one. The sample holds over 65,000 clones; 75% to 95% are singletons and the top ten take 7.6%. Their antigens are not known. Here the sequenced sample was unstimulated CD8+ T cells sorted from spleen or lymph node cells, taken before transplant. Receptors were obtained from a human donor who was the organ donor for an intestinal transplant.

The CDR3 here is CASSQGLAGGPDTDTQYF. DNA for the CDR3: TGTGCCAGCAGCCAAGGGTTAGCGGGGGGGCCGGATACAGATACGCAGTATTTT. The V and J genes are TRBV4-2 and TRBJ2-3; 11 bases align to TRBD2. V trimming: 1 base; J trimming: 3 bases; junction bases outside the gene matches: 9. CDR3 size: 18 residues. CDR1 and CDR2 (germline): LGHNA, YNFKEQ.

Here the CDR3 DNA reads TGTGCCAGCAGCCACCAAGCGGGAGTCCCTCCAGATACGCAGTATTTT. Protein: CASSHQAGVPPDTQYF. This sequence joins TRBV14 and TRBJ2-3, with 8 bases fitting TRBD2. The CDR3 consists of 16 residues. Trimming at V came to 3 bases and at J to 4 bases, leaving 9 bases not matched to a gene. Germline V gene sequence: CDR1 SGHDN, CDR2 FVKESK.

This chain connects TRBV19 to TRBJ1-1; D is ambiguous. The germline gives CDR1 LNHDA, CDR2 SQIVND (reference sequence). The V end lost 6 bases, the J end lost 5 bases, and 7 bases lay between the germline ends. This CDR3 comprises 11 residues. The CDR3 DNA follows: TGTGCCAGTAGCGGTACGACTGAAGCTTTCTTT. Its translation: CASSGTTEAFF.

The chain carries TRBV7-6 and TRBJ2-5; D perhaps matches TRBD2 (5 bases). V was cut by 1 base and J by 5 bases, with 17 bases left in between. The CDR3 extends over 16 amino acids. Germline V CDR1 and CDR2: SGHVS, FNYEAQ. CDR3 residues: CASSLVLTSPPETQYF. CDR3 nucleotide sequence: TGTGCCAGCAGCTTAGTATTAACTAGTCCTCCGGAGACCCAGTACTTC.

Here the CDR3 reads CASSNPGLGNEQFF. The CDR3 DNA reads as TGTGCCAGCAGCAACCCAGGTTTGGGGAATGAGCAGTTCTTC. The rearrangement joins TRBV5-5 to TRBJ2-1; D is unresolved. There are 14 residues in the CDR3. V was clipped by 4 bases and J by 7 bases, with 15 bases between them. CDR1 and CDR2 (germline): SGHKS, YYEKEE (reference sequence). The variable domain in full, completed from reference TRBV5-5 and TRBJ2-1, reads DAGVTQSPTHLIKTRGQQVTLRCSPISGHKSVSWYQQVLGQGPQFIFQYYEKEERGRGNFPDRFSARQFPNYSSELNVNALLLGDSALYLCASSNPGLGNEQFFGPGTRLTVL.

With respect to this clone: Other DNA sequences in the same sample also yield this CDR3. The chain couples TRBV18 to TRBJ2-3, with D hard to call. Germline assignment: CDR1 KGHSH and CDR2 LQKENI. V lost 4 bases, J lost 5 bases, and 4 bases lay in between. The CDR3 is 11 amino acids. Here the CDR3 DNA reads TGTGCCAGCTCACGTTTAGATACGCAGTATTTT. This encodes CASSRLDTQYF.

The chain couples TRBV7-8 to TRBJ2-5; no definite D call. CDR1 SGHVS and CDR2 FQNEAQ come from the germline V gene. The V end was cut by 2 bases, the J end by 1 base, with 5 bases between. This CDR3 is 13 amino acids long. In nucleotides, the CDR3 is TGTGCCAGCAGCTTAAACAGCCAAGAGACCCAGTACTTC. This encodes CASSLNSQETQYF.

The rearrangement links TRBV10-3 to TRBJ2-7; D remains ambiguous. The CDR3 totals 12 residues. The V end lost 3 bases, the J end lost 3 bases, and 6 bases lay between the germline ends. Germline CDR1 reads ENHRY; CDR2 reads SYGVKD. The DNA of the CDR3 is TGTGCCATCAGTGAAGAACACTACGAGCAGTACTTC. It specifies CAISEEHYEQYF.

This chain joins TRBV18 and TRBJ2-3, with D unclear. The germline V and J ends were trimmed by 3 bases and 3 bases, with 13 bases remaining between them. The germline V gene has CDR1 KGHSH and CDR2 LQKENI. The CDR3 runs to 15 residues. CDR3 residues: CASSPKGLGTDTQYF. CDR3 in DNA: TGTGCCAGCTCACCGAAGGGCCTGGGGACAGATACGCAGTATTTT.

This chain connects TRBV19 to TRBJ2-7, with TRBD1 as a possible D gene (6 bases). From germline, CDR1 is LNHDA and CDR2 SQIVND (reference sequence). Trimming left V 5 bases short and J 3 bases short, with 14 bases between. The CDR3 has 14 amino acids. For the CDR3, the DNA is TGTGCCAGTAGTGCGACAGGAGGCTACTACGAGCAGTACTTC. Encoded protein: CASSATGGYYEQYF.

The V call is TRBV9, the J call TRBJ2-5; TRBD2 matches at 8 bases. This CDR3 is built from 18 residues. Looked up from germline, CDR1 is SGDLS and CDR2 is YYNGEE. After removal of 0 bases from V and 5 bases from J, the junction contained 15 bases not matched to a gene. CDR3: CASSVGAVAGRAGETQYF. CDR3 DNA: TGTGCCAGCAGCGTAGGAGCGGTTGCCGGGAGGGCCGGGGAGACCCAGTACTTC.

This chain uses TRBV7-9 with TRBJ2-3; TRBD2 might be the D (5 bases). V was trimmed by 2 bases and J by 1 base, leaving 7 bases between them. This CDR3 contains 14 residues. The V gene's germline CDR1 is SEHNR and CDR2 FQNEAQ (reference sequence). CDR3 sequence reads: CASSLFGGTDTQYF. The CDR3 region has the DNA TGTGCCAGCAGCTTATTCGGGGGCACAGATACGCAGTATTTT.

This clone was picked up one time. This sequence joins TRBV7-8 and TRBJ1-4; 7 bases align to TRBD1. Losses at the gene ends were 3 bases for V and 4 bases for J; bases not matched to a gene: 5. Germline values: CDR1 SGHVS, CDR2 FQNEAQ. The CDR3 covers 15 residues. Written as DNA, the CDR3 is TGTGCCAGCAGCTTGGGACAGATATTTAATGAAAAACTGTTTTTT. This sequence encodes CASSLGQIFNEKLFF.

This chain connects TRBV29-1 to TRBJ2-7; 7 bases line up with TRBD1. CDR1 and CDR2 from the germline V gene are SQVTM and ANQGSEA. The CDR3 spans 15 residues. Trimming cost V 6 bases and J 2 bases; bases outside gene matches: 13. The CDR3 region is CSVVLGTALTYEQYF. DNA for the CDR3: TGCAGCGTCGTCCTTGGGACAGCGTTGACCTACGAGCAGTACTTC.

The chain couples TRBV5-1 to TRBJ2-1; a possible D gene is TRBD1 (5 bases). Germline lookup yields CDR1 SGHRS and CDR2 YFSETQ. Trimming cost V 3 bases and J 5 bases, with 21 bases left between them. CDR3 length: 17 amino acids. The CDR3 region has the DNA TGCGCCAGCAGCTCGCCCGCCGACGTGAGACAGAACAATGAGCAGTTCTTC. The encoded protein is CASSSPADVRQNNEQFF.

The V call is TRBV6-1, the J call TRBJ2-1; the match to TRBD2 covers 7 bases. The CDR3 loop spans 15 amino acids. Looked up from germline, CDR1 is MNHNS and CDR2 is SASEGT. The V and J ends lost 4 bases and 3 bases, in that order; junction bases with no gene match: 6. In nucleotides, the CDR3 is TGTGCCAGCAGTGTGGAAGCGGGGTACTACAATGAGCAGTTCTTC. Protein sequence: CASSVEAGYYNEQFF.

This clone was observed once. This chain connects TRBV6-1 to TRBJ1-1; weak D call: TRBD1 (5 bases). Germline CDR1 and CDR2: MNHNS and SASEGT. The V and J ends lost 4 bases and 0 bases respectively, with 12 bases between them. The CDR3 length is 15 residues. CDR3 bases: TGTGCCAGCAGTGGTCAGGACAACATGAACACTGAAGCTTTCTTT. Protein sequence: CASSGQDNMNTEAFF.

The V gene is TRBV12-5, the J gene TRBJ2-1; the D call may be TRBD1 or TRBD2 (6 bases each). V was cut by 2 bases and J by 7 bases, with 15 bases left in between. Germline V gene sequence: CDR1 LGHNT, CDR2 FRNRAP. CDR3 length equals 15 residues. CDR3 in DNA: TGTGCTAGTGGTTTGTACCGGGGGCGCGAGAATGAGCAGTTCTTC. It encodes CASGLYRGRENEQFF. The variable domain in full, with the rest retrieved from reference TRBV12-5 and TRBJ2-1, is DARVTQTPRHKVTEMGQEVTMRCQPILGHNTVFWYRQTMMQGLELLAYFRNRAPLDDSGMPKDRFSAEMPDATLATLKIQPSEPRDSAVYFCASGLYRGRENEQFFGPGTRLTVL.

The gene calls are TRBV19 and TRBJ1-2; the D gene is possibly TRBD1 (5 bases). This CDR3 is built from 15 residues. Germline-derived CDR1 and CDR2 are LNHDA and SQIVND (reference sequence). The V end was cut by 7 bases, the J end by 4 bases, with 19 bases between. DNA for the CDR3: TGTGCCAGTATGGGCGGTGCGGGGGTAACCTATGGCTACACCTTC. Its translation: CASMGGAGVTYGYTF.

The chain links TRBV13 to TRBJ2-5, with D uncertain. The DNA end lines up better with TRBJ2-7; the J call may be wrong. Germline assignment: CDR1 PRHDT and CDR2 FYEKMQ (reference sequence). The CDR3 has 12 residues. The CDR3 nucleotides read TGTGCCAGCAGCTTAGGGCTCTCCGAGCAGTACTTC. Its translation: CASSLGLSEQYF.

The rearrangement uses TRBV5-4 and TRBJ2-1; D unresolved. The V end lost 0 bases, the J end lost 8 bases, and 12 bases lay between the germline ends. CDR1 and CDR2 (germline): SGHNT, YYREEE (reference sequence). The CDR3 runs 14 residues. In nucleotides, the CDR3 is TGTGCCAGCAGCTTGGAAGCGATATTCGATGAGCAGTTCTTC. Protein: CASSLEAIFDEQFF.

The count of this clone is one. The genes are TRBV4-1 and TRBJ2-3; D gene uncertain. Per the germline V gene, CDR1 is MGHRA and CDR2 is YSYEKL. The CDR3 totals 13 residues. Deletions cut 1 base from V and 1 base from J, with 3 bases between. The CDR3 protein is CASSQVGTDTQYF. In nucleotides, the CDR3 is TGCGCCAGCAGCCAAGTCGGCACAGATACGCAGTATTTT.

This rearrangement joins TRBV2 to TRBJ1-2; D unresolved. Trimming pared 5 bases from V and 8 bases from J, leaving 12 bases between. The CDR3 has 12 amino acids. Germline V lookup: CDR1 SNHLY, CDR2 FYNNEI. The CDR3 spells CASSRPAPGYTF. The CDR3 nucleotides read TGTGCCAGCAGTCGTCCCGCCCCGGGCTACACCTTC. The full variable domain, with the rest looked up from reference TRBV2 and TRBJ1-2, is EPEVTQTPSHQVTQMGQEVILRCVPISNHLYFYWYRQILGQKVEFLVSFYNNEISEKSEIFDDQFSVERPDGSNFTLKIRSTKLEDSAMYFCASSRPAPGYTFGSGTRLTVV.

This clone was recorded once. This chain joins TRBV7-6 and TRBJ2-3; the match to TRBD2 covers 10 bases. V shed 5 bases and J 0 bases; nucleotides not matched to a gene: 17. From germline, CDR1 is SGHVS and CDR2 FNYEAQ. The CDR3 is made up of 20 amino acids. The DNA for the CDR3 is TGTGCCAGCAGCCCGGGGGCGGTAGCGGGGGGCCCGGCTAGCACAGATACGCAGTATTTT. It translates to CASSPGAVAGGPASTDTQYF. The full variable domain, rest sourced from reference TRBV7-6 and TRBJ2-3, is GAGVSQSPRYKVTKRGQDVALRCDPISGHVSLYWYRQALGQGPEFLTYFNYEAQQDKSGLPNDRFSAERPEGSISTLTIQRTEQRDSAMYRCASSPGAVAGGPASTDTQYFGPGTRLTVL.

The chain recombines TRBV7-2 with TRBJ2-5, with 11 bases identical to TRBD2. The length of the CDR3 is 16 residues. V was pared by 1 base and J by 4 bases, with 5 bases of the junction left unmatched. The germline CDR1 and CDR2 sequences are SGHTA and FQGNSA. The CDR3 here is CASSLGLAGGRETQYF. The CDR3 DNA reads as TGTGCCAGCAGCTTAGGGTTAGCGGGGGGGAGAGAGACCCAGTACTTC.

This chain connects TRBV19 to TRBJ2-7; 9 bases map to TRBD1. The junction had 8 bases not matched to a gene; V was cut back by 5 bases and J by 3 bases. The CDR3 spans 15 residues. Germline V gives CDR1 LNHDA, CDR2 SQIVND (reference sequence). CDR3: CASSWGTGSIYEQYF. The CDR3 nucleotides are TGTGCCAGTAGTTGGGGGACAGGGTCAATCTACGAGCAGTACTTC.

The chain joins TRBV4-1 to TRBJ2-2; a possible D gene is TRBD1 (6 bases). CDR1 is MGHRA and CDR2 is YSYEKL in the germline V gene. Trimming removed 4 bases from V and 1 base from J, with 10 bases in between. The CDR3 has 15 residues. CDR3 nucleotides: TGCGCCAGCAGCCCCCAGGGGCGGAACACCGGGGAGCTGTTTTTT. Protein product: CASSPQGRNTGELFF.